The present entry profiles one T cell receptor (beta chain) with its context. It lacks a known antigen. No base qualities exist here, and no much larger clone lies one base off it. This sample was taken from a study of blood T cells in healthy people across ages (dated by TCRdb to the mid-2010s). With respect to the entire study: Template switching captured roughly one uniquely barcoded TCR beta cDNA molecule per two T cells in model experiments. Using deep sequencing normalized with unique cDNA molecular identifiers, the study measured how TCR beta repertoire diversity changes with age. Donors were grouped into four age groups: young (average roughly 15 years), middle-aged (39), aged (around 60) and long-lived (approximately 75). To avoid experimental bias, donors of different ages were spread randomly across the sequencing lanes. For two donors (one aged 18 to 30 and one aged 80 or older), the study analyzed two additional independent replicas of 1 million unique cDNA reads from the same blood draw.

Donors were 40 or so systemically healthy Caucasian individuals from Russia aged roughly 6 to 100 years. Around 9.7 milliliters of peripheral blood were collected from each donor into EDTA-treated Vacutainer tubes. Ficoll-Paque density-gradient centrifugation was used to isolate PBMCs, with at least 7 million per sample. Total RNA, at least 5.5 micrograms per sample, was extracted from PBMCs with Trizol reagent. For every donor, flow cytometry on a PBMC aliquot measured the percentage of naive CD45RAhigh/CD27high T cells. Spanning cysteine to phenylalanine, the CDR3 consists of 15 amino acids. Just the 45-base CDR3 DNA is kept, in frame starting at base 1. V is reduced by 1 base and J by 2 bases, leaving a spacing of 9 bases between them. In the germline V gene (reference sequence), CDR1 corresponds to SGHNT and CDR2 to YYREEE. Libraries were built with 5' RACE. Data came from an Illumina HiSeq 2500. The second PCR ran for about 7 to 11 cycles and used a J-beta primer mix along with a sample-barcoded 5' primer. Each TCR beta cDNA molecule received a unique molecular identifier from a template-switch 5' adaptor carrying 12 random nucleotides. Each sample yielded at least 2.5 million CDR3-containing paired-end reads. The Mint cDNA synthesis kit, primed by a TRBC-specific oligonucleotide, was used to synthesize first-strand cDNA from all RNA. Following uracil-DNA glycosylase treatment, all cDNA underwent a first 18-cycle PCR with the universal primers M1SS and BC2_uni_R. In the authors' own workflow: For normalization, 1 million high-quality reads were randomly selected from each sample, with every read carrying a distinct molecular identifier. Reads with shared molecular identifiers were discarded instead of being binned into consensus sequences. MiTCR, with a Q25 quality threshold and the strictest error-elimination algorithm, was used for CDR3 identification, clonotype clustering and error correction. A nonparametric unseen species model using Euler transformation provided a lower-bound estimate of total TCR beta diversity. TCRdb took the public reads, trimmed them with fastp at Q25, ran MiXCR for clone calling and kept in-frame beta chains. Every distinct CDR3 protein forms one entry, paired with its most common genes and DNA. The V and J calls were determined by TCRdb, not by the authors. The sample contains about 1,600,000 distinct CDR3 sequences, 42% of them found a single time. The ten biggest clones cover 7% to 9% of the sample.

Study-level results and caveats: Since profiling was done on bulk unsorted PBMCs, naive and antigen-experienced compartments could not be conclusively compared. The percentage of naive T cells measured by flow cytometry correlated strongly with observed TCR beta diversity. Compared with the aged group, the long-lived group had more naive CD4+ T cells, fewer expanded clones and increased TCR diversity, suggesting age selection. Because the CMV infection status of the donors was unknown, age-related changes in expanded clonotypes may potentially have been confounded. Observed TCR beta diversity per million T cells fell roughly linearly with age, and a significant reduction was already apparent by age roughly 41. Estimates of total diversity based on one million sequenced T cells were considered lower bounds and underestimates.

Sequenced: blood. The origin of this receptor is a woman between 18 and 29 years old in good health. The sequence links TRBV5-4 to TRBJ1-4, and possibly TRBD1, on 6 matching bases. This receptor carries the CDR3 CASSLRGLTNEKLFF. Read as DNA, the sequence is TGTGCCAGCAGCTTGCGGGGGCTGACTAATGAAAAACTGTTTTTT.